A selection of T cell receptor beta chains follows, all from one sample in a study of T cell responses to AZD1222 COVID-19 vaccine. The table came from immunoSEQ multiplex PCR; TCRdb's copy has only in-frame clones and leaves some out. The sample consists of 150,000 or so clones, about 90% of them appearing once. Sequencing was performed on peripheral blood, taken 28 days after the second AZD1222 dose. Receptor source: an adult who received the AZD1222 COVID-19 vaccine. CDR3s leave out the opening cysteine and the closing phenylalanine or tryptophan.

J: TRBJ2-7
V: TRBV2
CDR3: ASSRITGPY

J: TRBJ2-1
V: TRBV5-4
CDR3: ASSSQALPNEQF

J: TRBJ1-2
V: TRBV7-3
CDR3: ASSLGGGDYGYT

J: TRBJ1-2
V: TRBV6-5
CDR3: ASSRSRPAYGYT

J: TRBJ2-3
V: TRBV11-1
CDR3: ASSLGGPGWDTQY

J: TRBJ2-5
V: TRBV7-2
CDR3: ASSPRLAGGPAQETQY

J: TRBJ1-2
V: TRBV5-6
CDR3: ASSLYGAGGYT

J: TRBJ2-3
V: TRBV29-1
CDR3: SVEARDTQY

J: TRBJ2-7
V: TRBV30
CDR3: ASDSGQTIYEQY

J: TRBJ1-2
V: TRBV6-2/TRBV6-3
CDR3: ASSTRRGPTYGYT

J: TRBJ2-1
V: TRBV7-2
CDR3: ASSLASYNEQF

J: TRBJ1-4
V: TRBV7-2
CDR3: ASSLDGTGSEKLF

J: TRBJ2-3
V: TRBV4-1
CDR3: ASSQDRPGLDTDTQY

J: TRBJ2-7
V: TRBV2
CDR3: ARSSGGAGEQY

J: TRBJ2-7
V: TRBV24-1
CDR3: ATRAGPQGTVYEQY

J: TRBJ2-5
V: TRBV28
CDR3: ASSFTAGVGWETQY

J: TRBJ1-2
V: TRBV2
CDR3: ASTSDSSYGYT

J: TRBJ1-2
V: TRBV5-4
CDR3: ASSLTGRNYGYT

J: TRBJ2-3
V: TRBV12-3/TRBV12-4
CDR3: ASSFRGTQY

J: TRBJ2-2
V: TRBV3-1/TRBV3-2
CDR3: ASSPLEGSPELF

J: TRBJ2-2
V: TRBV2
CDR3: ASGRGRDTGELF

J: TRBJ2-7
V: TRBV7-9
CDR3: ASSLFLGDEQY

J: TRBJ2-2
V: TRBV12-3/TRBV12-4
CDR3: ASSPRDTGELF

J: TRBJ1-1
V: TRBV5-1
CDR3: ASSYEEAQTEAF

J: TRBJ2-1
V: TRBV6-5
CDR3: ASSRGQGAYNEQF

J: TRBJ2-7
V: TRBV3-1/TRBV3-2
CDR3: ASSQVLGSSSARWY

J: TRBJ1-5
V: TRBV7-2
CDR3: ASSPGTGSNQPQH

J: TRBJ1-2
V: TRBV11-2
CDR3: ASAAGTSNYGYT

J: TRBJ1-2
V: TRBV18
CDR3: ASSPRTGTANYGYT

J: TRBJ2-7
V: TRBV5-1
CDR3: ASTRGEQLPYEQY

J: TRBJ1-5
V: TRBV18
CDR3: ASSLGQGSNQPQH

J: TRBJ1-6
V: TRBV30
CDR3: AWRTRMYSPLH

J: TRBJ2-5
V: TRBV30
CDR3: AIRQAKTSIWTQY

J: TRBJ1-1
V: TRBV28
CDR3: ASSWDSRRGEAF

J: TRBJ1-1
V: TRBV13
CDR3: ASSLVRQGRTEAF

J: TRBJ2-7
V: TRBV7-2
CDR3: ASSLSWSVSYEQY

J: TRBJ2-4
V: TRBV13
CDR3: ASGLRGGHIQY